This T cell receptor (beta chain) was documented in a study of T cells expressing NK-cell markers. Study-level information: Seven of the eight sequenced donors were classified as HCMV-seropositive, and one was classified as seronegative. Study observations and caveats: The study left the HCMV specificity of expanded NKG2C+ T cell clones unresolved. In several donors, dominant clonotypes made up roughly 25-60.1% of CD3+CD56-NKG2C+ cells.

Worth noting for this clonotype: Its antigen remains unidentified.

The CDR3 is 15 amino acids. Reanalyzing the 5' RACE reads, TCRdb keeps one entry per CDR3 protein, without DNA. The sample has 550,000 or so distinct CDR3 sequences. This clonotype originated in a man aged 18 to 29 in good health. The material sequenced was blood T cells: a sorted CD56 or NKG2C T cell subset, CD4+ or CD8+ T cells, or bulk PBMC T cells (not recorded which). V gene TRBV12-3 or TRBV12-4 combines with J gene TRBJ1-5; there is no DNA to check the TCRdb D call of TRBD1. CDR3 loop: CASRAGQGRNQPQHF.